The 28 T cell receptor beta chains below come from one sample, sequenced in a study of blood T cells in healthy people across ages. Next came a second PCR, run for about 7 to 12 cycles, which used a sample-barcoded 5' primer along with a J-beta primer mix. TCRdb reanalysed the 5' RACE reads using MiXCR and keeps one entry per CDR3 protein. The data contain 800,000 to 1,000,000 distinct CDR3 sequences, 48% of them seen just once; the ten biggest clones take up roughly an eighth. Sequenced material: blood. Receptors were obtained from a man aged 25-45 years in good health.

The chain combines TRBV6-5 with TRBJ2-4; perhaps TRBD2 as D (7 bases). The DNA matches TRBJ2-7 better at its end, which makes the J call doubtful. The CDR3 is 17 residues long. The V gene's germline CDR1 is MNHEY and CDR2 SVGAGI. The CDR3 DNA is TGTGCCAGCAGTTACTCGGTTTCGGGGGGCATGATATACGAGCAGTACTTC. Protein product: CASSYSVSGGMIYEQYF.

The chain uses TRBV7-8 and TRBJ2-3; D could derive from TRBD1 or TRBD2 (5 bases each). Trimming left V 8 bases short and J 0 bases short, with 18 bases between. Germline CDR1 is SGHVS and CDR2 is FQNEAQ. The CDR3 is 16 amino acids. CDR3 nucleotides: TGTGCCAGCCATTTCGGGACGGACCCTAGCACAGATACGCAGTATTTT. Protein sequence: CASHFGTDPSTDTQYF.

V gene TRBV21-1 combines with J gene TRBJ2-5; the DNA was not used to check the table's D call, TRBD2. Judging by the DNA end, TRBJ2-7 fits better; the J call may be wrong. TRBV21-1 is labeled a pseudogene. The CDR3 covers 16 residues. The CDR3 sequence: CASSKSGGRRHYEQYF. The CDR3 DNA follows: TGTGCCAGCAGCAAAAGTGGTGGCCGTCGCCACTACGAGCAGTACTTC.

This clonotype was observed a few times. This chain connects TRBV27 to TRBJ1-5, with D tentatively TRBD1 (5 bases). Germline V lookup: CDR1 MNHEY, CDR2 SMNVEV (reference sequence). CDR3 length: 14 amino acids. The V end lost 5 bases, the J end lost 2 bases, and 10 bases lay between the germline ends. The DNA for the CDR3 is TGTGCCAGCAGTATCATGGGGGGCAATCAGCCCCAGCATTTT. It specifies CASSIMGGNQPQHF.

V gene TRBV25-1 combines with J gene TRBJ1-1; 11 nucleotides match TRBD1. V shed 1 base and J 3 bases; nucleotides not matched to a gene: 10. Germline assignment: CDR1 MGHDK and CDR2 SYGVNS. The CDR3 is 18 residues long. CDR3: CASSELGQGGGWDTEAFF. The CDR3 bases are TGTGCCAGCAGTGAATTGGGACAGGGGGGCGGGTGGGACACTGAAGCTTTCTTT.

This clonotype has more than one count but fewer than ten. The chain joins TRBV20-1 to TRBJ2-5; D not resolved. Germline CDR1 is DFQATT and CDR2 is SNEGSKA (reference sequence). The CDR3 sequence is 14 residues long. Trimming removed 1 base at V and 2 bases at J, with 11 bases between. CDR3 in amino acids: CSARVPTAQETQYF. The DNA of the CDR3 is TGCAGTGCTAGAGTCCCGACCGCGCAAGAGACCCAGTACTTC.

This clonotype was seen a single time. The genes are TRBV5-1 and TRBJ2-7, with 10 nucleotides matching TRBD1. The CDR3 is 14 amino acids. The V and J ends lost 7 bases and 1 base, in that order; junction bases with no gene match: 5. CDR1 and CDR2 from the germline V gene are SGHRS and YFSETQ. CDR3 sequence: CASARGQGSYEQYF. CDR3 nucleotides: TGCGCCAGCGCCCGGGGACAGGGGTCCTACGAGCAGTACTTC.

The chain links TRBV12-3 or TRBV12-4 to TRBJ2-6; possibly TRBD1 or TRBD2 for D (5 bases each). The germline V and J ends were trimmed by 4 bases and 0 bases, with 10 bases remaining between them. The CDR3 totals 16 residues. CDR3 DNA sequence: TGTGCCAGCAGTTACGGGACGGGCTCTGGGGCCAACGTCCTGACTTTC. This sequence encodes CASSYGTGSGANVLTF.

This chain links TRBV20-1 with TRBJ1-1, with D possibly matching TRBD1 (5 bases). CDR3 length: 11 residues. V was cut by 4 bases and J by 4 bases, with 7 bases left in between. CDR1 is DFQATT and CDR2 is SNEGSKA in the germline V gene (reference sequence). The CDR3 region is CSAKGSTEAFF. CDR3 nucleotides: TGCAGTGCTAAGGGGAGCACTGAAGCTTTCTTT.

This clonotype was seen a handful of times. V and J are TRBV4-2 and TRBJ1-6, with D unclear. V was pared by 3 bases and J by 7 bases, with 16 bases between. Germline V gene data show CDR1 as LGHNA and CDR2 as YNFKEQ. There are 16 residues in the CDR3. CDR3 in amino acids: CASSQPAGSGNSPLHF. CDR3 DNA: TGTGCCAGCAGCCAGCCGGCCGGGTCAGGAAATTCACCCCTCCACTTT.

The chain joins TRBV28 to TRBJ2-3; D may be TRBD1 or TRBD2 (7 bases each). Trimming pared 5 bases from V and 1 base from J, leaving 16 bases between. The CDR3 is 16 residues long. Germline lookup yields CDR1 MDHEN and CDR2 SYDVKM. The CDR3 DNA follows: TGTGCCAGCAGTCCCCCCAGGGGGGGCCGCACAGATACGCAGTATTTT. Protein sequence: CASSPPRGGRTDTQYF.

About this clonotype itself: A read error may be the cause here, since a much bigger clone is one base away. This rearrangement joins TRBV28 to TRBJ2-7; D possibly uses TRBD1 or TRBD2 (7 bases each). CDR1 MDHEN and CDR2 SYDVKM come from the germline V gene. This CDR3 has 14 residues. V shed 4 bases and J shed 4 bases, with 14 bases lying between them. The CDR3: CASSYAGDSYEQYF. In DNA, the CDR3 is TGTGCCAGCAGTTATGCGGGGGACAGTTACGAGCAGTACTTC.

This clonotype has a single count. V is TRBV21-1 and J is TRBJ1-1; the table's D call, TRBD1, has no DNA check behind it. TRBV21-1 constitutes a pseudogene. This CDR3 has 15 residues. CDR3 coding DNA: TGTGCCAGCAGCAAACGTCCCGCGGCCGTGACTGAAGCTTTCTTT. Translated: CASSKRPAAVTEAFF.

The table lists this clonotype with a few counts. The rearrangement uses TRBV6-6 and TRBJ2-7, with 13 bases that match TRBD2. Unmatched junction bases numbered 3, after V lost 5 bases and J lost 5 bases. The V gene's germline CDR1 is MNHNY and CDR2 SVGAGI (reference sequence). The CDR3 has 14 residues. CDR3 protein: CASSGTSGVHEQYF. The CDR3, as DNA: TGTGCCAGCAGTGGGACTAGCGGGGTCCACGAGCAGTACTTC.

The J gene is TRBJ1-6, the V gene TRBV9; no definite D call. The CDR3 consists of 14 residues. V was trimmed by 0 bases and J by 8 bases, leaving 9 bases between them. CDR1 SGDLS and CDR2 YYNGEE come from the germline V gene. CDR3 sequence (DNA): TGTGCCAGCAGCGTAGATTTTGGGGATTCACCCCTCCACTTT. It encodes CASSVDFGDSPLHF.

The gene calls are TRBV7-2 and TRBJ2-7, with 7 bases aligning to TRBD1. The CDR3 contains 13 residues. Trimming cost V 5 bases and J 4 bases; bases outside gene matches: 5. Germline assignment: CDR1 SGHTA and CDR2 FQGNSA. DNA of the CDR3: TGTGCCAGCAGCGGCTACAGGGGTTACGAGCAGTACTTC. Protein: CASSGYRGYEQYF.

V usage is TRBV20-1 and J usage is TRBJ1-5; D is possibly TRBD1 (6 bases). The CDR3 has 15 amino acids. The V gene's germline CDR1 is DFQATT and CDR2 SNEGSKA (reference sequence). Trimming took 0 bases from V and 6 from J, leaving 15 bases between them. CDR3 nucleotides: TGCAGTGCTAGAGATCTGGGGGCAGTAAGTCAGCCCCAGCATTTT. Its translation: CSARDLGAVSQPQHF.

This clonotype was found a few times. V usage is TRBV12-3 or TRBV12-4 and J usage is TRBJ2-3; D gene uncertain. V dropped 2 bases and J dropped 5 bases, with 14 bases sitting between them. The length of the CDR3 is 15 residues. As DNA, the CDR3 is TGTGCCAGCAGTTTAATGCAAGCCCCTAGAGATACGCAGTATTTT. The encoded protein is CASSLMQAPRDTQYF.

The chain employs TRBV25-1 and TRBJ2-4; D might be TRBD1 or TRBD2, each matching 5 bases. TRBJ2-7 explains the end of the DNA better; the J call may be wrong. The CDR3 length is 14 residues. Germline V CDR1 and CDR2: MGHDK, SYGVNS. This CDR3 is CAGTRGEGTYEQYF. The CDR3 bases are TGTGCCGGCACTCGAGGAGAGGGGACCTACGAGCAGTACTTC.

This clonotype was seen only a few times. V usage is TRBV4-3 and J usage is TRBJ2-7; TRBD1 matches 9 bases. CDR3 size: 14 residues. Trimming removed 6 bases from V and 4 bases from J; junction bases left unmatched: 7. Germline CDR1 and CDR2: LGHNA and YSLEER. CDR3 sequence reads: CASSSYRGLYEQYF. The CDR3 DNA is TGCGCCAGCAGTAGCTACAGGGGGCTGTACGAGCAGTACTTC.

CDR3 DNA sequence: TGTGCCAGCAGTTACTCGACCTCTGGGGCCAACGTCCTGACTTTC. Translating gives CASSYSTSGANVLTF. The chain carries TRBV6-5 and TRBJ2-6; D not resolved. The CDR3 sequence is 15 residues long. Trimming shortened V by 0 bases and J by 0 bases, and 3 bases separated the two germline ends. The germline V gene encodes CDR1 MNHEY and CDR2 SVGAGI.

V and J are TRBV7-2 and TRBJ2-4; the D gene is possibly TRBD1 (6 bases). Germline CDR1 is SGHTA and CDR2 is FQGNSA. The CDR3 has 17 amino acids. The ends were cut back, 5 bases at V and 5 bases at J, with 22 bases in the middle. In DNA form, the CDR3 reads TGTGCCAGCAGCGTCCGGGACCCAGGGGCCCGCCAAAACATTCAGTACTTC. Translation gives CASSVRDPGARQNIQYF.

This clonotype was seen a handful of times. This chain uses TRBV25-1 with TRBJ1-2, with a tentative D call TRBD1 (5 bases). V dropped 5 bases and J dropped 3 bases, with 16 bases sitting between them. This CDR3 contains 15 residues. Germline V gene lookup returns CDR1 MGHDK and CDR2 SYGVNS. Written as DNA, the CDR3 is TGTGCCAGCAGTTCCCCCCTTTCGGGGGACTATGGCTACACCTTC. Translating gives CASSSPLSGDYGYTF.

V and J are TRBV11-2 and TRBJ1-1, with D possibly being TRBD1 (5 bases). Trimming stripped 1 base from V and 5 bases from J, with 14 bases between. The CDR3 totals 15 residues. Germline CDR1 and CDR2: SGHAT and FQNNGV. The CDR3 loop reads CASSLGSSGGTEAFF. CDR3 DNA sequence: TGTGCCAGCAGCTTAGGCAGCTCGGGGGGGACTGAAGCTTTCTTT. Supplemented by reference TRBV11-2 and TRBJ1-1, the full variable domain reads EAGVAQSPRYKIIEKRQSVAFWCNPISGHATLYWYQQILGQGPKLLIQFQNNGVVDDSQLPKDRFSAERLKGVDSTLKIQPAKLEDSAVYLCASSLGSSGGTEAFFGQGTRLTVV.

The chain links TRBV12-3 or TRBV12-4 to TRBJ1-1, with a weak D call TRBD1 (6 bases). The V end lost 4 bases, the J end lost 0 bases, and 9 bases lay between the germline ends. This CDR3 contains 14 residues. CDR3 DNA: TGTGCCAGCAGTTGGGCAGGGGTGAACACTGAAGCTTTCTTT. Protein: CASSWAGVNTEAFF.

The rearrangement links TRBV6-5 to TRBJ2-1; TRBD2 is a possible D gene (6 bases). The CDR3 has 15 amino acids. CDR1 MNHEY and CDR2 SVGAGI come from the germline V gene. The germline V and J ends were trimmed by 6 bases and 0 bases, with 12 bases remaining between them. The DNA for the CDR3 is TGTGCCAGCAGGACCGGGACTGCCTCCTACAATGAGCAGTTCTTC. Translated: CASRTGTASYNEQFF.

The chain recombines TRBV24-1 with TRBJ1-5, with 9 bases identical to TRBD1. The CDR3 totals 16 residues. Trimming at V came to 4 bases and at J to 4 bases, leaving 7 bases not matched to a gene. The V gene's germline CDR1 is KGHDR and CDR2 SFDVKD. The CDR3 spells CATSESGTGLNQPQHF. For the CDR3, the DNA is TGTGCCACCAGTGAATCCGGGACAGGGCTTAATCAGCCCCAGCATTTT.

The V call is TRBV11-2, the J call TRBJ2-1; D possibly corresponds to TRBD2 (5 bases). The CDR3 covers 13 residues. V lost 4 bases and J lost 10, with 14 bases in between. Germline CDR1 SGHAT, CDR2 FQNNGV. The chain's CDR3 is CASSYAGEGEQFF. The CDR3 nucleotides are TGTGCCAGCAGCTACGCCGGGGAAGGAGAGCAGTTCTTC.